This T cell receptor beta chain came from a study of neurological immune-mediated disorders (dated by TCRdb to 2018 to 2020). About the investigation overall: Peripheral blood TCR-beta repertoires from HTLV-I-associated myelopathy (HAM/TSP) patients, multiple sclerosis patients and healthy controls were compared by UMI-based sequencing. Of the approximately 70 subjects in the cohort, around 14 were HAM/TSP patients, around 34 were multiple sclerosis patients, and about 20 were healthy controls. Alongside PBMC samples, the set of fewer than 110 TCR-beta libraries contained longitudinal samples, technical triplicates, and paired CD4+ and CD8+ T-cell subsets that had been sorted.

Here V drops 1 base and J drops 4 bases, and the junction holds 0 bases not matched to any gene. The CDR1 and CDR2 encoded by the germline V gene are SGHVS and FQNEAQ. The CDR3 has 14 amino acids, counting the end cysteine and phenylalanine. Here the CDR3 DNA is all that survives: 42 bases in frame from base 1. Paper-wide results and their limitations: No identical CDR3 amino acid sequences were found to be shared among expanded clones across subjects, suggesting that TCR-beta repertoires were private in all groups. TCR clonal expansion was highest in HAM/TSP patients and lowest in MS patients, with MS patients falling below even healthy controls.

Libraries from unsorted PBMCs were made from 2 million PBMCs kept in RNAlater at -80 degrees C until RNA extraction. Peripheral blood was subjected to Ficoll-Hypaque density gradient centrifugation to isolate PBMCs, which were then cryopreserved in liquid nitrogen. cDNA was synthesized by template-switch 5'RACE using a primer carrying a 10-nucleotide random unique molecular identifier by which each TCR transcript was tagged. Every sequencing run covered 15-18 subjects and yielded more than 160 million TCR-beta sequences. Total RNA was extracted with the RNeasy kit. The KAPA Real-time Library Amplification kit was used to amplify TCR-beta VDJ regions with primers targeting the TCR constant region and the 5'RACE anchor. A first PCR added sample indexes and Illumina adaptors, and a second PCR then raised library yield. After purification with Ampure beads, the TCR product of roughly 650 bp was size-selected on a 2% E-gel SizeSelection system. Before pooling, libraries had their quality checked on a Bioanalyzer, their concentration measured with Qubit, and their quantity determined with the Kapa Library Quantification kit. An Illumina HiSeq 2500 was used to sequence the libraries paired-end at 2 x 150 bp. To increase sequence diversity, roughly 24-32% phiX was spiked into each library pool. The study's own analysis went as follows. Quality-filtered reads were processed with the UMI-based MiGEC pipeline, which removed over 75% of raw TCR sequences during error correction. VDJ genes were aligned to IMGT germline references, and clonotypes were defined by unique CDR3 amino acid sequence plus V-J genes. Clonal expansion, Shannon diversity and CDR3 relatedness were evaluated with VDJtools (CalcPairwiseDistances, ClusterSamples), while phylogenetic trees were built in CLCbio workbench. A clone was classed as expanded if it had 8 or more unique UMIs, a cutoff based on coefficient-of-variation modelling across technical triplicates. The public reads were reanalyzed by TCRdb: fastp trimming at Q25, MiXCR alignment, in-frame beta chains only. Identical CDR3 proteins give one entry, which carries the most common genes and DNA. TCRdb, not the authors, supplied the V and J calls. The table for this sample lists tens of thousands of distinct CDR3 sequences; about 9.4% of them were counted only once. About 7% of the sample rests with the top ten.

The table lists this clonotype with many counts. Its recognized antigen is unknown. Base qualities were left out, and no much larger clone turns up one base away. The TCR comes from a woman under 40 with HTLV-1-associated myelopathy (HAM/TSP). The sequencing sample was made of PBMCs. The chain was built from TRBV7-8 and TRBJ2-7, with TRBD1 matching 11 junction bases. The CDR3 region reads CASSLGDRGYEQYF. The nucleotide sequence is given as TGTGCCAGCAGCTTAGGGGACAGGGGGTACGAGCAGTACTTC. Where the CDR3 stops, the reference TRBV7-8 and TRBJ2-7 genes take over; the full variable domain is GAGVSQSPRYKVAKRGQDVALRCDPISGHVSLFWYQQALGQGPEFLTYFQNEAQLDKSGLPSDRFFAERPEGSVSTLKIQRTQQEDSAVYLCASSLGDRGYEQYFGPGTRLTVT.